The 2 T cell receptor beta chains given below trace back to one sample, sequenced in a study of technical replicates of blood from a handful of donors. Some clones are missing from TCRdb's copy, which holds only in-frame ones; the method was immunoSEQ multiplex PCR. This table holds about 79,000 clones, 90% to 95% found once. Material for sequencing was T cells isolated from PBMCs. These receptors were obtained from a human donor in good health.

CDR3 in amino acids: CASSIGGGVIRVYNEQFF. DNA for the CDR3: TGTGCCAGTAGTATAGGAGGAGGGGTTATACGGGTATACAATGAGCAGTTCTTC. V gene TRBV19 combines with J gene TRBJ2-1; tentative D call: TRBD2 (6 bases). Trimming shortened V by 1 base and J by 4 bases, and 20 bases separated the two germline ends. Germline assignment: CDR1 LNHDA and CDR2 SQIVND (reference sequence). This CDR3 spans 18 amino acids.

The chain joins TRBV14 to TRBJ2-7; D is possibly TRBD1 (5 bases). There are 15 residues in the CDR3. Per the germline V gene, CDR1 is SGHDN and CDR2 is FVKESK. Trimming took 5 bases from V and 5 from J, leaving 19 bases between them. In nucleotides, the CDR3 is TGTGCCAGCAGCTCCAATATGGCAGGGCGCCACGAGCAGTACTTC. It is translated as CASSSNMAGRHEQYF.